A selection of T cell receptor beta chains follows, all from one sample in a study of cytomegalovirus exposure and HLA in healthy donors. The assay was immunoSEQ multiplex PCR, and TCRdb's table has in-frame clones only and misses some. The profile covers some 76,000 clones, with roughly 95% appearing a single time and 3% to 4% taken by the ten largest. The source material was PBMCs. These receptor sequences come from a woman aged 18 to 35 in good health and CMV-seropositive. CDR3s include the opening cysteine and the closing phenylalanine or tryptophan. A D gene is named only where the DNA matches it firmly. Where a row states a size, it is once, few, many or the class of an expanded clone; other rows omit it.

NA,TRBV13,TRBJ1-1,NA,TGTGCCACCAACAGGGCGAGAATGAACACTGAAGCTTTCTTT,CATNRARMNTEAFF
NA,TRBV28,TRBJ2-5,NA,TGTGCCAGCACAGTAGCCTTCCAAGAGACCCAGTACTTC,CASTVAFQETQYF
NA,TRBV16,TRBJ2-3,NA,TGTGCCAGCAGCCAATCGTCGGGAGAGGCAGATACGCAGTATTTT,CASSQSSGEADTQYF
NA,TRBV30,TRBJ2-5,TRBD2,TGTGCCTGGAGTTCTAGCGGGGGGGCCGCAGAGACCCAGTACTTC,CAWSSSGGAAETQYF
NA,TRBV4-1,TRBJ2-1,TRBD2,TGCGCCAGCAGCCAAGTGGGCCCGGGAGGTATATACAATGAGCAGTTCTTC,CASSQVGPGGIYNEQFF
NA,TRBV28,TRBJ2-1,NA,TGTGCCAGCAGGGGAGTTTGGGACAATGAGCAGTTCTTC,CASRGVWDNEQFF
NA,TRBV5-1,TRBJ2-7,TRBD1,TGCGCCAGCAGCTCCGGTCCCTCGACAGGGGAGTACGAGCAGTACTTC,CASSSGPSTGEYEQYF
NA,TRBV6-5,TRBJ2-5,TRBD2,TGTGCCACCTCAAGACTAGCGGGGGGGCCGGAGACCCAGTACTTC,CATSRLAGGPETQYF
NA,TRBV7-2,TRBJ2-5,TRBD2,TGTGCCAGCACACCAGCGGGGATCCAAGAGACCCAGTACTTC,CASTPAGIQETQYF
NA,TRBV30,TRBJ1-5,NA,TGTGCCTGGAGCCCAGGGAATAATCAGCCCCAGCATTTT,CAWSPGNNQPQHF
NA,TRBV25-1,TRBJ2-5,TRBD1,TGTGCCAGCAGTGATCGGACAGGGGGAGAGACCCAGTACTTC,CASSDRTGGETQYF
NA,TRBV30,TRBJ2-3,TRBD2,TGTGCCTGGAGTGTACTAGCGGGAGAGTGGGATACGCAGTATTTT,CAWSVLAGEWDTQYF
NA,TRBV30,TRBJ1-4,NA,TGTGCCTGGAGTCGGGGGGGGACTAATGAAAAACTGTTTTTT,CAWSRGGTNEKLFF
NA,TRBV7-9,TRBJ1-2,NA,TGTGCCAGCAGCCCACTCCCGCCGGGACATCCCCATGGCTACACCTTC,CASSPLPPGHPHGYTF
NA,TRBV5-1,TRBJ1-2,NA,TGCGCCAGCAGCTTGGACAGGAGCGGCTACACCTTC,CASSLDRSGYTF
NA,TRBV4-3,TRBJ2-6,NA,TGCGCCAGCAGCCAGTCAGACAGTTCCTCTGGGGCCAACGTCCTGACTTTC,CASSQSDSSSGANVLTF
NA,TRBV7-2,TRBJ1-5,TRBD1,TGTGCCAGCAGCTGGGGGGGACAGGGGACTCAGCCCCAGCATTTT,CASSWGGQGTQPQHF
NA,TRBV28,TRBJ1-2,NA,TGTGCCAGCAGTTCCGGGATCGGGGAATACACCTTC,CASSSGIGEYTF
NA,TRBV7-7,TRBJ2-1,TRBD2,TGTGCCAGCAGCTTCGGACTAGCGGGCTCAAATGAGCAGTTCTTC,CASSFGLAGSNEQFF
NA,TRBV7-2,TRBJ1-5,NA,TGTGCCAGCAGCTTCCTAGGTCAGCCCCAGCATTTT,CASSFLGQPQHF
few,TRBV6-1,TRBJ1-6,TRBD1,TGTGCCAGCCGACAGGGGGCTAAAAATTCACCCCTCCACTTT,CASRQGAKNSPLHF
NA,TRBV18,TRBJ1-2,TRBD1,TGTGCCAGCTCACTGAAGACAGGGCCTGACTATGGCTACACCTTC,CASSLKTGPDYGYTF